The 31 T cell receptor beta chains below were found in one sample sequenced in a study of CD8+ T cells in alopecia areata. RNA extraction was followed by reverse transcription into cDNA, which acted as the sequencing template. Sequencing was performed with immunoSEQ multiplex PCR; in TCRdb, only in-frame clones are kept and a portion is missing. The data show about 99,000 clones, with about nine tenths seen just once and around 10% held by the top ten. Treatment described: oral pan-JAK inhibitor, 5-10 mg twice daily. The material sequenced was CD8+ T cells sorted from blood, taken between weeks 30 and 35, from a patient treated with tofacitinib. These receptors were obtained from a human donor with alopecia areata.

The rearrangement uses TRBV6-5 and TRBJ2-3; 10 bases match TRBD2. After removal of 5 bases from V and 3 bases from J, the junction contained 5 bases not matched to a gene. The CDR3 loop spans 15 amino acids. The germline V gene encodes CDR1 MNHEY and CDR2 SVGAGI. CDR3 amino acids: CASSLAGELTDTQYF. The CDR3 bases are TGTGCCAGCAGTCTAGCGGGGGAGCTTACAGATACGCAGTATTTT.

This chain uses TRBV5-4 with TRBJ2-5; D might be TRBD2 (5 bases). In germline, CDR1 is SGHNT, CDR2 YYREEE (reference sequence). Trimming stripped 0 bases from V and 5 bases from J, with 11 bases between. There are 14 residues in the CDR3. The CDR3 DNA reads as TGTGCCAGCAGCTTGGAGTCTAGCCAGGAGACCCAGTACTTC. The encoded protein is CASSLESSQETQYF.

This chain uses TRBV29-1 with TRBJ2-7; D gene unclear. This CDR3 contains 11 residues. Germline CDR1 SQVTM, CDR2 ANQGSEA. With 4 bases removed from V and 2 bases from J, the gap between germline ends came to 6 bases. CDR3 in amino acids: CSVVSPYEQYF. The CDR3 bases are TGCAGCGTTGTTTCCCCCTACGAGCAGTACTTC.

The chain uses TRBV5-5 and TRBJ2-7, with D hard to call. This CDR3 region has 14 residues. The germline V gene has CDR1 SGHKS and CDR2 YYEKEE (reference sequence). The V and J ends lost 0 bases and 0 bases respectively, with 7 bases between them. The CDR3 spells CASSLVPDSYEQYF. CDR3 DNA: TGTGCCAGCAGCTTGGTTCCCGACTCCTACGAGCAGTACTTC.

V is TRBV2 and J is TRBJ1-2; 9 bases fit TRBD1. CDR1 is SNHLY and CDR2 is FYNNEI in the germline V gene. Germline trimming cut 3 bases from V and 2 bases from J; bases unmatched to any gene: 4. The CDR3 has 15 amino acids. CDR3 in amino acids: CASSDGTGRNYGYTF. CDR3 sequence (DNA): TGTGCCAGCAGTGACGGGACAGGGAGGAACTATGGCTACACCTTC. Full variable domain (outside the CDR3, taken from reference TRBV2 and TRBJ1-2): EPEVTQTPSHQVTQMGQEVILRCVPISNHLYFYWYRQILGQKVEFLVSFYNNEISEKSEIFDDQFSVERPDGSNFTLKIRSTKLEDSAMYFCASSDGTGRNYGYTFGSGTRLTVV.

J is TRBJ1-6 and V is TRBV19; 7 bases align to TRBD1. The CDR3 is made up of 13 amino acids. CDR1 and CDR2 (germline): LNHDA, SQIVND (reference sequence). After removal of 3 bases from V and 8 bases from J, the junction contained 1 base not matched to a gene. The CDR3, as DNA: TGTGCCAGTAGTATCGGACAGGATTCACCCCTCCACTTT. Translation: CASSIGQDSPLHF.

V is TRBV28 and J is TRBJ2-4, with 8 bases that match TRBD1. Trimming cost V 5 bases and J 3 bases; bases outside gene matches: 12. Germline V CDR1 and CDR2: MDHEN, SYDVKM. The CDR3 covers 17 residues. The DNA of the CDR3 is TGTGCCAGCAGTCTCGGACAGGGTTTACCTTACAAAAACATTCAGTACTTC. Protein sequence: CASSLGQGLPYKNIQYF.

The rearrangement joins TRBV12-5 to TRBJ2-1; TRBD1 might be the D (5 bases). Germline-derived CDR1 and CDR2 are LGHNT and FRNRAP. V was trimmed by 1 base and J by 2 bases, leaving 6 bases between them. The CDR3 runs to 14 residues. The CDR3 bases are TGTGCTAGTGGTTTGGGGGGCGCCTACAATGAGCAGTTCTTC. This codes for CASGLGGAYNEQFF.

This chain uses TRBV5-4 with TRBJ1-1; 8 bases align to TRBD1. The CDR3 consists of 14 residues. The germline CDR1 and CDR2 sequences are SGHNT and YYREEE (reference sequence). V was clipped by 7 bases and J by 1 base; unmatched bases: 6. The CDR3 region is CASAGGGRNTEAFF. The CDR3 DNA reads TGTGCCAGCGCAGGGGGCGGAAGGAACACTGAAGCTTTCTTT.

The chain uses TRBV27 and TRBJ2-7; D is ambiguous. The V gene's germline CDR1 is MNHEY and CDR2 SMNVEV (reference sequence). The V gene lost 0 bases and the J gene lost 3 bases, with 9 bases spanning the gap. The CDR3 extends over 14 amino acids. The CDR3 loop is CASSLSYAGYEQYF. In DNA, the CDR3 is TGTGCCAGCAGTTTATCGTATGCAGGCTACGAGCAGTACTTC.

This clone occurred a few times. This rearrangement joins TRBV5-4 to TRBJ2-5, with TRBD1 matching 7 bases. V lost 4 bases, J lost 6 bases, and 3 bases stayed unmatched. This CDR3 is 12 amino acids long. Germline CDR1 and CDR2: SGHNT and YYREEE (reference sequence). DNA of the CDR3: TGTGCCAGCAGCCAGGGGGTGAAGACCCAGTACTTC. Protein: CASSQGVKTQYF. Full variable domain (outside the CDR3, taken from reference TRBV5-4 and TRBJ2-5): ETGVTQSPTHLIKTRGQQVTLRCSSQSGHNTVSWYQQALGQGPQFIFQYYREEENGRGNFPPRFSGLQFPNYSSELNVNALELDDSALYLCASSQGVKTQYFGPGTRLLVL.

The rearrangement links TRBV29-1 to TRBJ1-5; perhaps TRBD1 as D (6 bases). Trimming shortened V by 6 bases and J by 9 bases, and 15 bases separated the two germline ends. Germline values: CDR1 SQVTM, CDR2 ANQGSEA. The CDR3 consists of 12 residues. CDR3 in DNA: TGCAGCGTGCTGACAGGCCGGGGGCCCCAGCATTTT. Translation gives CSVLTGRGPQHF.

This chain joins TRBV29-1 and TRBJ2-2; D may be TRBD2 (6 bases). This CDR3 has 14 residues. V was trimmed by 3 bases and J by 6 bases, leaving 14 bases between them. Germline CDR1 SQVTM, CDR2 ANQGSEA. CDR3 nucleotides: TGCAGCGTTGAGAGGAGGGGATGGGCCGGGGAGCTGTTTTTT. Translating it yields CSVERRGWAGELFF.

About this clone: The sample has other DNA sequences that encode this CDR3 too. The chain employs TRBV29-1 and TRBJ2-7; weak D call: TRBD1 (6 bases). In germline, CDR1 is SQVTM, CDR2 ANQGSEA. The CDR3 has 12 residues. Trimming cost V 6 bases and J 4 bases, with 13 bases left between them. CDR3 sequence: CSVGIQGYEQYF. The DNA for the CDR3 is TGCAGCGTCGGGATACAGGGATACGAGCAGTACTTC.

This chain uses TRBV13 with TRBJ2-5; D uncertain. The DNA end is more similar to TRBJ2-7, so the J call may be wrong. This CDR3 comprises 13 residues. In germline, CDR1 is PRHDT, CDR2 FYEKMQ (reference sequence). CDR3 bases: TGTGCCAGCAGCAAAAGTAATTCCTACGAGCAGTACTTC. Its protein is CASSKSNSYEQYF.

This clone was detected once. The rearrangement uses TRBV5-6 and TRBJ1-1; D call uncertain. Trimming left V 0 bases short and J 1 base short, with 7 bases between. The CDR3 is made up of 14 amino acids. Per germline, CDR1 SGHDT and CDR2 YYEEEE. The CDR3 DNA reads as TGTGCCAGCAGCTTGGTCCCAGAGAACACTGAAGCTTTCTTT. Its translation is CASSLVPENTEAFF.

The rearrangement links TRBV2 to TRBJ2-2; 8 nucleotides line up with TRBD1. Germline V gene sequence: CDR1 SNHLY, CDR2 FYNNEI. The CDR3 consists of 14 residues. With 10 bases clipped from V and 1 base from J, the junction kept 5 bases outside the gene matches. The CDR3 reads CANTDRVNTGELFF. Here the CDR3 DNA reads TGTGCCAATACGGACAGGGTGAACACCGGGGAGCTGTTTTTT. Full variable domain (outside the CDR3, taken from reference TRBV2 and TRBJ2-2): EPEVTQTPSHQVTQMGQEVILRCVPISNHLYFYWYRQILGQKVEFLVSFYNNEISEKSEIFDDQFSVERPDGSNFTLKIRSTKLEDSAMYFCANTDRVNTGELFFGEGSRLTVL.

The chain has TRBV7-9 and TRBJ2-7; 9 positions match TRBD2. The V gene end was trimmed by 5 bases and the J gene end by 1 base; junction bases not matched to a gene: 9. The V gene's germline CDR1 is SEHNR and CDR2 FQNEAQ (reference sequence). The CDR3 totals 16 residues. CDR3 coding DNA: TGTGCCAGCAGCAGGATAGCGGGAGTGGGTTCCTACGAGCAGTACTTC. Translated, it gives CASSRIAGVGSYEQYF.

The gene calls are TRBV29-1 and TRBJ2-1; a possible D gene is TRBD1 (7 bases). CDR1 is SQVTM and CDR2 is ANQGSEA in the germline V gene. This CDR3 is 17 amino acids long. V gave up 1 base and J gave up 3 bases, with 19 bases separating them. CDR3 sequence: CSVEAPRDRDFYNEQFF. In DNA, the CDR3 is TGCAGCGTTGAAGCCCCCCGAGACAGGGACTTCTACAATGAGCAGTTCTTC.

CDR3 amino acids: CASSLLPRGPTDTQYF. For the CDR3, the DNA is TGTGCCAGCAGCTTGCTTCCCCGGGGGCCGACAGATACGCAGTATTTT. The V and J genes are TRBV5-6 and TRBJ2-3; the D gene could be TRBD1 or TRBD2 (6 bases each). V was trimmed by 1 base and J by 3 bases, leaving 15 bases between them. Germline V CDR1 and CDR2: SGHDT, YYEEEE. The CDR3 contains 16 residues.

The chain employs TRBV19 and TRBJ1-5; weak D call: TRBD1 (6 bases). This CDR3 contains 17 residues. Between the trimmed V and J ends, which lost 3 bases and 0 bases, there was a span of 15 bases. Germline assignment: CDR1 LNHDA and CDR2 SQIVND (reference sequence). The CDR3 region has the DNA TGTGCCAGTAGTATTAGGGAGACAGGATATAGCAATCAGCCCCAGCATTTT. Its protein product is CASSIRETGYSNQPQHF.

The rearrangement links TRBV9 to TRBJ2-7; 8 bases agree with TRBD2. V shed 3 bases, J shed 2 bases, and the junction held 7 bases outside the gene matches. CDR3 length equals 15 residues. The germline V gene has CDR1 SGDLS and CDR2 YYNGEE. The CDR3 loop is CASSGSGSSPYEQYF. The DNA for the CDR3 is TGTGCCAGCAGCGGAAGCGGGAGCTCCCCCTACGAGCAGTACTTC.

The J gene is TRBJ2-1, the V gene TRBV27, with 13 bases identical to TRBD2. Germline V gene sequence: CDR1 MNHEY, CDR2 SMNVEV (reference sequence). There are 20 residues in the CDR3. Trimming removed 5 bases from V and 0 bases from J; junction bases left unmatched: 13. The CDR3 protein is CASSQGQSGLAGASYNEQFF. CDR3 coding DNA: TGTGCCAGCAGTCAGGGACAGTCAGGACTAGCGGGAGCCTCCTACAATGAGCAGTTCTTC.

As regards this clone: Other DNA variants within this sample encode the same CDR3. The chain is built from TRBV6-5 and TRBJ2-7; no clear D. The CDR3 extends over 13 amino acids. V lost 0 bases and J 0 bases, leaving 3 bases between the germline ends. Per the germline V gene, CDR1 is MNHEY and CDR2 is SVGAGI. This chain's CDR3 is CASSYSSSYEQYF. The CDR3 nucleotides are TGTGCCAGCAGTTACTCAAGCTCCTACGAGCAGTACTTC.

This chain links TRBV7-8 with TRBJ2-1; D unclear. CDR3 length: 14 amino acids. The germline CDR1 and CDR2 sequences are SGHVS and FQNEAQ. The germline V and J ends were trimmed by 7 bases and 8 bases, with 18 bases remaining between them. The CDR3 sequence is CASTPRNTYDEQFF. The CDR3 nucleotides are TGTGCCAGCACCCCGCGAAATACGTATGATGAGCAGTTCTTC.

The gene calls are TRBV11-1 and TRBJ2-4, with D uncertain. Germline V gene lookup returns CDR1 SGHAT and CDR2 FQDESV (reference sequence). V lost 4 bases and J lost 7, with 11 bases in between. This CDR3 region has 13 residues. CDR3 protein: CASSSPPENIQYF. The DNA for the CDR3 is TGTGCCAGCAGCTCCCCCCCCGAGAACATTCAGTACTTC.

The chain couples TRBV10-3 to TRBJ2-3; D is uncertain. CDR1 and CDR2 (germline): ENHRY, SYGVKD. Trimming left V 9 bases short and J 0 bases short, with 10 bases between. This CDR3 is built from 13 residues. The CDR3 DNA reads as TGTGCCATACGAAACCCTAGCACAGATACGCAGTATTTT. Its protein product is CAIRNPSTDTQYF.

This clone was seen once. J is TRBJ2-5 and V is TRBV5-1; 9 nucleotides agree with TRBD1. V dropped 4 bases and J dropped 2; count of bases not matched to a gene: 6. Germline CDR1 reads SGHRS; CDR2 reads YFSETQ. This CDR3 is 15 amino acids long. The CDR3 region is CASSRYRGPQETQYF. For the CDR3, the DNA is TGCGCCAGCAGCAGATACAGGGGGCCGCAAGAGACCCAGTACTTC.

Here the CDR3 DNA reads TGTGCCAGCAGTTTAATAGCGGCGGCTGGAAACACCATATATTTT. Protein sequence: CASSLIAAAGNTIYF. The V call is TRBV27, the J call TRBJ1-3; the D is unclear. V lost 2 bases, J lost 2 bases, and 10 bases lay in between. Germline CDR1 reads MNHEY; CDR2 reads SMNVEV (reference sequence). The CDR3 runs to 15 residues.

The chain couples TRBV9 to TRBJ2-3; D not certain. The CDR3 length is 14 residues. V lost 3 bases and J lost 0, with 8 bases in between. Per germline, CDR1 SGDLS and CDR2 YYNGEE. DNA for the CDR3: TGTGCCAGCAGCGCCAGAGACAGCACAGATACGCAGTATTTT. Translation: CASSARDSTDTQYF.

V gene TRBV6-1 combines with J gene TRBJ2-3; a weak D match, TRBD2 (6 bases). The CDR3 spans 16 residues. V shed 2 bases and J shed 3 bases, with 15 bases lying between them. Per the germline V gene, CDR1 is MNHNS and CDR2 is SASEGT. The CDR3 region is CASSEPLGGGTDTQYF. DNA for the CDR3: TGTGCCAGCAGTGAACCCCTCGGTGGGGGGACAGATACGCAGTATTTT.